These T cell receptor beta chains were read from a single sample in a study of T cells expressing NK-cell markers. For each CDR3 protein, TCRdb gives one entry from its re-call of the 5' RACE reads, without DNA. The specimen's table records about 550,000 distinct CDR3 sequences. Specimen: blood T cells: a sorted CD56 or NKG2C T cell subset, CD4+ or CD8+ T cells, or bulk PBMC T cells (not recorded which). These receptors all come from a man younger than 35 in good health. Both conserved end residues are part of each CDR3. Fields, in order: CDR3 protein, V gene, J gene.

cdr3_aa: CASSLVGTEDHYGYTF; v_call: TRBV5-1; j_call: TRBJ1-2
cdr3_aa: CASSLEPQGSPLHF; v_call: TRBV7-9; j_call: TRBJ1-6
cdr3_aa: CASSFALAGVLNEQFF; v_call: TRBV28; j_call: TRBJ2-1
cdr3_aa: CASSARGSSDNEQFF; v_call: TRBV9; j_call: TRBJ2-1
cdr3_aa: CASSSDRGLSNYGYTF; v_call: TRBV27; j_call: TRBJ1-2
cdr3_aa: CASSSPGPEQFF; v_call: TRBV7-2; j_call: TRBJ2-1
cdr3_aa: CASSFARDQRGNEQFF; v_call: TRBV7-8; j_call: TRBJ2-1
cdr3_aa: CASRKLAGVADTQYF; v_call: TRBV12-3/TRBV12-4; j_call: TRBJ2-3
cdr3_aa: CATRGNSADTQYF; v_call: TRBV24-1; j_call: TRBJ2-3
cdr3_aa: CASSQGPSWSIQYF; v_call: TRBV14; j_call: TRBJ2-4
cdr3_aa: CASSQGPRDTSYNEQFF; v_call: TRBV4-3; j_call: TRBJ2-1
cdr3_aa: CASSSTRDIQYF; v_call: TRBV28; j_call: TRBJ2-4
cdr3_aa: CASSATGTGGYSPLHF; v_call: TRBV6-1; j_call: TRBJ1-6
cdr3_aa: CASRESRRDTDTQYF; v_call: TRBV6-2/TRBV6-3; j_call: TRBJ2-3
cdr3_aa: CSPNISYEQYF; v_call: TRBV20-1; j_call: TRBJ2-7
cdr3_aa: CASSFGVGLALHEQYF; v_call: TRBV11-2; j_call: TRBJ2-7
cdr3_aa: CASSLVMAGINYGYTF; v_call: TRBV7-2; j_call: TRBJ1-2
cdr3_aa: CASKSPGAYNEQFF; v_call: TRBV25-1; j_call: TRBJ2-1
cdr3_aa: CASSTVSAGVKNEQFF; v_call: TRBV12-3/TRBV12-4; j_call: TRBJ2-1
cdr3_aa: CASSHFERLRGVDSRTQYF; v_call: TRBV3-1; j_call: TRBJ2-5
cdr3_aa: CASSKWTGTEAFF; v_call: TRBV6-6; j_call: TRBJ1-1
cdr3_aa: CSVEDRGGFDYNEQFF; v_call: TRBV29-1; j_call: TRBJ2-1
cdr3_aa: CSARDETDEKLFF; v_call: TRBV20-1; j_call: TRBJ1-4
cdr3_aa: CASSAGVPPLYNEQFF; v_call: TRBV9; j_call: TRBJ2-1
cdr3_aa: CASSFRDIEGEAFF; v_call: TRBV12-3/TRBV12-4; j_call: TRBJ1-1
cdr3_aa: CSATTGTLSGEQFF; v_call: TRBV29-1; j_call: TRBJ2-1
cdr3_aa: CASSRSTGENTEAFF; v_call: TRBV5-1; j_call: TRBJ1-1
cdr3_aa: CASSLSPVYEQYF; v_call: TRBV7-3; j_call: TRBJ2-7
cdr3_aa: CASSQDRWGVERNYGYTF; v_call: TRBV4-2; j_call: TRBJ1-2
cdr3_aa: CASSVDRALSGYTF; v_call: TRBV6-1; j_call: TRBJ1-2
cdr3_aa: CASSLKVVETQYF; v_call: TRBV28; j_call: TRBJ2-5
cdr3_aa: CASSLGGRSTNTEAFF; v_call: TRBV7-8; j_call: TRBJ1-1
cdr3_aa: CASSLGGTRGTEAFF; v_call: TRBV7-2; j_call: TRBJ1-1
cdr3_aa: CAIRRGQGAHEQYF; v_call: TRBV10-3; j_call: TRBJ2-7
cdr3_aa: CASSLPDYTGELFF; v_call: TRBV5-5; j_call: TRBJ2-2
cdr3_aa: CAISESAGTSSYNEQFF; v_call: TRBV10-3; j_call: TRBJ2-1
cdr3_aa: CASGLSWGNEQFF; v_call: TRBV12-5; j_call: TRBJ2-1
cdr3_aa: CSARVTGGNQPQHF; v_call: TRBV20-1; j_call: TRBJ1-5
cdr3_aa: CSAPRGLAGVVDTQYF; v_call: TRBV29-1; j_call: TRBJ2-3
cdr3_aa: CSARPAGSSEQYF; v_call: TRBV20-1; j_call: TRBJ2-7
cdr3_aa: CASSLGGTTDYEQYF; v_call: TRBV5-1; j_call: TRBJ2-7
cdr3_aa: CASSGLGSKNTGELFF; v_call: TRBV5-1; j_call: TRBJ2-2
cdr3_aa: CASSVTGVGYEQYF; v_call: TRBV27; j_call: TRBJ2-7
cdr3_aa: CASSQTGGGEQYF; v_call: TRBV6-1; j_call: TRBJ2-7
cdr3_aa: CASCLAGDGNEQFF; v_call: TRBV27; j_call: TRBJ2-1
cdr3_aa: CASSRTLVNEQYF; v_call: TRBV5-6; j_call: TRBJ2-7
cdr3_aa: CASSLDGQGFYNEQFF; v_call: TRBV11-3; j_call: TRBJ2-1
cdr3_aa: CASSQAQASNTEAFF; v_call: TRBV3-1; j_call: TRBJ1-1
cdr3_aa: CSVRSRNTGELFF; v_call: TRBV29-1; j_call: TRBJ2-2
cdr3_aa: CASSLFREVEETQYF; v_call: TRBV12-3/TRBV12-4; j_call: TRBJ2-5
cdr3_aa: CASSREQYSGTRLYF; v_call: TRBV11-2; j_call: TRBJ2-4